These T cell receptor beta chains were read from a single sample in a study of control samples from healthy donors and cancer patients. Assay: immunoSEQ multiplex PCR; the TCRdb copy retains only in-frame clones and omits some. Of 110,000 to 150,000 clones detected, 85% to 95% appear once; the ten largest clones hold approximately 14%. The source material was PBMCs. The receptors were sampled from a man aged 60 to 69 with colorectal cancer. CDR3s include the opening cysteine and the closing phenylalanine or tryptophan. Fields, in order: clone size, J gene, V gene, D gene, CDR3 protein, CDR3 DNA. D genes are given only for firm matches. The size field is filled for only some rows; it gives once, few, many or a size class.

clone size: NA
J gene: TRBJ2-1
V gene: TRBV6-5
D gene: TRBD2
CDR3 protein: CASSYFSGGVGEQFF
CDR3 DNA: TGTGCCAGCAGTTACTTTAGCGGGGGAGTAGGTGAGCAGTTCTTC

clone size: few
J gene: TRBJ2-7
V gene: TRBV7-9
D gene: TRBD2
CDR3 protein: CASSLVLAGTYEQYF
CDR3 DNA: TGTGCCAGCAGCTTAGTGCTAGCGGGGACCTACGAGCAGTACTTC

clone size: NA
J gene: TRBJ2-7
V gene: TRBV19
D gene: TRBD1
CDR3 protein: CASSHSGTGGYEQYF
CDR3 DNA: TGTGCCAGTAGTCACTCCGGGACAGGGGGTTACGAGCAGTACTTC

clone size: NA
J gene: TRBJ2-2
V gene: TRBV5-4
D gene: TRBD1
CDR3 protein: CASSLETGVGELFF
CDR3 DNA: TGTGCCAGCAGCTTGGAGACAGGGGTCGGGGAGCTGTTTTTT

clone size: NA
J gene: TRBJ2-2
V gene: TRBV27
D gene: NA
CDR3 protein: CASGSTIRTGELFF
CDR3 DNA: TGTGCCAGCGGATCTACGATACGCACCGGGGAGCTGTTTTTT

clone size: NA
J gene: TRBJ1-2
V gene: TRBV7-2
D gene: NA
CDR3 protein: CASSQEPVYGYTF
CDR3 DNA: TGTGCCAGCAGTCAAGAGCCAGTCTATGGCTACACCTTC

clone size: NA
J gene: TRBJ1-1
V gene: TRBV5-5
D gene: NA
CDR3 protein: CASSLDGGRSGNTEAFF
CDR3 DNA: TGTGCCAGCAGCTTGGACGGGGGGCGAAGTGGGAACACTGAAGCTTTCTTT

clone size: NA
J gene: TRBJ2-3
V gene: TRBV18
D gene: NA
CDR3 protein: CASSLAASDTQYF
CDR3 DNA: TGTGCCAGCTCACTAGCGGCCTCAGATACGCAGTATTTT

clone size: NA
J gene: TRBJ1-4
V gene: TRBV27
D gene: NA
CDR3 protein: CASSLSVNEKLFF
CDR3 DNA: TGTGCCAGCAGTTTATCTGTCAATGAAAAACTGTTTTTT

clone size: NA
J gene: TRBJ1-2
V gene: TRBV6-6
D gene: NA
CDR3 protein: CASSHAAGYTF
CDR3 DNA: TGTGCCAGCAGCCACGCAGCCGGCTACACCTTC

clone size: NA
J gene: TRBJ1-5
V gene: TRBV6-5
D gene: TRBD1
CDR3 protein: CASKLGQGVSQPQHF
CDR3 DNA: TGTGCCAGCAAATTGGGACAGGGAGTAAGTCAGCCCCAGCATTTT

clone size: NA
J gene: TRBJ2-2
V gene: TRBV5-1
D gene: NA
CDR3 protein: CASSLTDAGNTGELFF
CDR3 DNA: TGCGCCAGCAGCTTGACGGATGCTGGGAACACCGGGGAGCTGTTTTTT

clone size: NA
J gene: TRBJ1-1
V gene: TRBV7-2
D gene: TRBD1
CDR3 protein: CASSLTGQGAAEAFF
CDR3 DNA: TGTGCCAGCAGCTTAACGGGACAGGGGGCTGCTGAAGCTTTCTTT

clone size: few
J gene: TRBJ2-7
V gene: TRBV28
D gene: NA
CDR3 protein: CASSLTSRAYEQYF
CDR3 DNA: TGTGCCAGCAGTTTAACTTCCAGGGCCTACGAGCAGTACTTC

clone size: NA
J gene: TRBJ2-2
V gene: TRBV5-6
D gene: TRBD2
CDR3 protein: CASSYPAGGYTGELFF
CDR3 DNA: TGTGCCAGCAGCTACCCAGCGGGGGGCTACACCGGGGAGCTGTTTTTT

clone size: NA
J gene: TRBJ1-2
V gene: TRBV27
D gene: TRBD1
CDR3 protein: CASRMDRAEGYTF
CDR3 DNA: TGTGCCAGCAGGATGGACAGGGCGGAAGGCTACACCTTC

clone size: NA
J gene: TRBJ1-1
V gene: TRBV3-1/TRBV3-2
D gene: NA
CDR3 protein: CASSQSGRNTEAFF
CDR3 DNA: TGTGCCAGCAGCCAATCTGGACGGAACACTGAAGCTTTCTTT

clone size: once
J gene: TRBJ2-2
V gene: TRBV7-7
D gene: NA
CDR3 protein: CASSRQLRDTGELFF
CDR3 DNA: TGTGCCAGCAGCAGACAGCTGAGGGACACCGGGGAGCTGTTTTTT

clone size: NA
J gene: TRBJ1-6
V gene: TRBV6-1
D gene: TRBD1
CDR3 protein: CASSERTGFVNSPLHF
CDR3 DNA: TGTGCCAGCAGTGAACGGACAGGGTTTGTGAATTCACCCCTCCACTTT

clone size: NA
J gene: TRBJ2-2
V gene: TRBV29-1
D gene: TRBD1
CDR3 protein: CSGAGQGNTGELFF
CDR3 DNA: TGCAGCGGGGCAGGACAGGGTAACACCGGGGAGCTGTTTTTT

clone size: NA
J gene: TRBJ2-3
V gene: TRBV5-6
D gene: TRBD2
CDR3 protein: CASSLAAGVGDTQYF
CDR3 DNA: TGTGCCAGCAGCTTGGCAGCGGGGGTTGGAGATACGCAGTATTTT

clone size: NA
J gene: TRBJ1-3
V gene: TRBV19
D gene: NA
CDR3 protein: CASRAQGSGNTIYF
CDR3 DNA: TGTGCCAGTCGCGCCCAAGGGTCTGGAAACACCATATATTTT

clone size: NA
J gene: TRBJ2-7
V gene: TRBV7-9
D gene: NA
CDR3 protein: CASSLAGGAPAYEQYF
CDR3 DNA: TGTGCCAGCAGCTTAGCTGGGGGCGCCCCCGCCTACGAGCAGTACTTC

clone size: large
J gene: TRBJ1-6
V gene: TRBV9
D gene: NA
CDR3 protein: CASSVGGDPHNSPLHF
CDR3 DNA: TGTGCCAGCAGCGTAGGGGGGGATCCTCATAATTCACCCCTCCACTTT

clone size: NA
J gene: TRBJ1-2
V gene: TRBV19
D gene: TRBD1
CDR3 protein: CASSIGQEIYGYTF
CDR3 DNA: TGTGCCAGTAGTATTGGACAGGAAATCTATGGCTACACCTTC

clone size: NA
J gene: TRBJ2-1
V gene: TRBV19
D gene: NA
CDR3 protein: CASSIGQGGNEQFF
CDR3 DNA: TGTGCCAGTAGTATTGGGCAGGGTGGAAATGAGCAGTTCTTC

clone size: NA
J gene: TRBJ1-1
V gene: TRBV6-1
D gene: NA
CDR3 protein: CASSESLNTEAFF
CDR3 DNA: TGTGCCAGCAGTGAATCCTTGAACACTGAAGCTTTCTTT

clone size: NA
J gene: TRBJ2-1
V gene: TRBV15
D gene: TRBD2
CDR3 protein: CATSKGLAEGKGVYNEQFF
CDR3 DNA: TGTGCCACCAGCAAGGGACTAGCGGAGGGGAAGGGGGTCTACAATGAGCAGTTCTTC

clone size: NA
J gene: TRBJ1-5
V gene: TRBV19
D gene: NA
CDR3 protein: CASSKTGSTNQPQHF
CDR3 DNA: TGTGCCAGTAGTAAGACGGGGTCCACCAATCAGCCCCAGCATTTT

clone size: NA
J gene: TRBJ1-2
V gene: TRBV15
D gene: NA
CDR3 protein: CATSRERLGTNHGYTF
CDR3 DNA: TGTGCCACCAGCAGAGAGCGCCTCGGGACAAATCATGGCTACACCTTC

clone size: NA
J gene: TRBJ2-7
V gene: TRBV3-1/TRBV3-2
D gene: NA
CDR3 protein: CASSQAGTPYEQYF
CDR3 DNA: TGTGCCAGCAGCCAAGCAGGGACCCCCTACGAGCAGTACTTC

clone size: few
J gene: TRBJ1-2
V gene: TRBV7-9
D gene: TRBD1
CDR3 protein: CASSLALGQGSYGYTF
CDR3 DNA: TGTGCCAGCAGCTTAGCGCTCGGACAGGGATCCTATGGCTACACCTTC

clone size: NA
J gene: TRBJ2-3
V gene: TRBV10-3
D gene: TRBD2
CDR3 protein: CAISESRLAADTQYF
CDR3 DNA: TGTGCCATCAGTGAAAGCCGTCTAGCGGCAGATACGCAGTATTTT

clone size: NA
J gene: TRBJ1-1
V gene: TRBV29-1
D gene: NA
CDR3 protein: CSVDAENTEAFF
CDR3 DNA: TGCAGCGTTGATGCCGAGAACACTGAAGCTTTCTTT

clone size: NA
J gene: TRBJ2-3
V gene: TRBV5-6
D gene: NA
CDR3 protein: CASSFLSRASLSHTDTQYF
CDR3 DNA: TGTGCCAGCAGCTTTCTTAGTAGGGCCTCCCTATCACACACAGATACGCAGTATTTT

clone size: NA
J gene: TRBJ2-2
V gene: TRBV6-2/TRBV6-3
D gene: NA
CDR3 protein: CASSYSNMPGNTGELFF
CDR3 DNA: TGTGCCAGCAGTTACTCGAATATGCCAGGGAACACCGGGGAGCTGTTTTTT

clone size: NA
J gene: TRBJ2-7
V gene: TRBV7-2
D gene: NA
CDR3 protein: CASSLAFGAGLSYEQYF
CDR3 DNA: TGTGCCAGCAGCTTAGCGTTCGGGGCCGGACTGTCCTACGAGCAGTACTTC

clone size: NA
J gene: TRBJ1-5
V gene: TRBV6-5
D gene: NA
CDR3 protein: CAVIPGGNQPQHF
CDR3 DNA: TGTGCCGTCATCCCTGGAGGAAATCAGCCCCAGCATTTT

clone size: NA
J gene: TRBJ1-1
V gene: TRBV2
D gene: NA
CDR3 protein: CASSGGQKNTEAFF
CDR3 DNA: TGTGCCAGCAGTGGGGGGCAGAAGAACACTGAAGCTTTCTTT

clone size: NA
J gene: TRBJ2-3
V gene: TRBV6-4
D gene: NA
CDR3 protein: CASSPTGQDTQYF
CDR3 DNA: TGTGCCAGCAGTCCCACAGGGCAGGATACGCAGTATTTT

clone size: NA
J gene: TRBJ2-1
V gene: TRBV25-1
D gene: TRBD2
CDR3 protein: CASRRAGGHDEQFF
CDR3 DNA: TGTGCCAGCAGGCGAGCGGGGGGCCATGATGAGCAGTTCTTC

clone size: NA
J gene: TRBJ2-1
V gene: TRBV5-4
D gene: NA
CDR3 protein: CASRPDSYNEQFF
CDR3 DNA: TGTGCCAGCAGACCTGACTCGTACAATGAGCAGTTCTTC

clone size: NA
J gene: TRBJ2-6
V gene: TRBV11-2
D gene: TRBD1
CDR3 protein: CASSRDRVNVLTF
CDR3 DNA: TGTGCCAGCAGCAGGGACAGGGTGAACGTCCTGACTTTC

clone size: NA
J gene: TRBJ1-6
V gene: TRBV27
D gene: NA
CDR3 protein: CASSTAPVSPLHF
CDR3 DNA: TGTGCCAGCTCGACAGCCCCCGTTTCACCCCTCCACTTT